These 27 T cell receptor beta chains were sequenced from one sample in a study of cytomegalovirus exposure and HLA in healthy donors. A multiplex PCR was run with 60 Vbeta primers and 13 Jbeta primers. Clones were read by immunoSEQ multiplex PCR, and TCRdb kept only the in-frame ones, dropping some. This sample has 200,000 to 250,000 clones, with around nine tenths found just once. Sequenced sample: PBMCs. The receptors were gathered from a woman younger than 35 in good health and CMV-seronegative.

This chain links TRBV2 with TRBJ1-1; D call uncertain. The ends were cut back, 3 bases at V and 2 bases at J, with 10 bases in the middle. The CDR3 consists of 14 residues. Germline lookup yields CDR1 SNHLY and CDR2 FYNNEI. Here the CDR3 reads CASSDPGTNTEAFF. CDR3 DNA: TGTGCCAGCAGTGACCCCGGTACCAACACTGAAGCTTTCTTT. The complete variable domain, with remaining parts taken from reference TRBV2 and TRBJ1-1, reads EPEVTQTPSHQVTQMGQEVILRCVPISNHLYFYWYRQILGQKVEFLVSFYNNEISEKSEIFDDQFSVERPDGSNFTLKIRSTKLEDSAMYFCASSDPGTNTEAFFGQGTRLTVV.

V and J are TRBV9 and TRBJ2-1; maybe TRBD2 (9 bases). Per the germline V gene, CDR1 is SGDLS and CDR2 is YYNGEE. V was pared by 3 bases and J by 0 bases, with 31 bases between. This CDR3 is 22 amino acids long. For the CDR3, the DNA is TGTGCCAGCAGCGCCGACAGGGGTGAGAGCCTAGCGGGAAACCCCTCCTACAATGAGCAGTTCTTC. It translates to CASSADRGESLAGNPSYNEQFF.

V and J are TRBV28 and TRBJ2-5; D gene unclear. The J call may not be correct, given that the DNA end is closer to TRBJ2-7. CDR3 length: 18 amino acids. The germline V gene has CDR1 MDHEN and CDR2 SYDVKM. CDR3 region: CASSFGAAPIRVSYEQYF. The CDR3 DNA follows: TGTGCCAGCAGTTTCGGCGCCGCGCCGATTCGGGTTTCCTACGAGCAGTACTTC.

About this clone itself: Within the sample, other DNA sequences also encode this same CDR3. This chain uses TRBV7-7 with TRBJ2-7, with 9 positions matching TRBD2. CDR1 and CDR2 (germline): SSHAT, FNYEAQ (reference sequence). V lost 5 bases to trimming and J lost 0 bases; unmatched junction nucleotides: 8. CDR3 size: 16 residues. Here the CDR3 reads CASSAGGRGGSYEQYF. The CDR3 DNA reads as TGTGCCAGCAGCGCCGGTGGGCGGGGGGGCTCCTACGAGCAGTACTTC.

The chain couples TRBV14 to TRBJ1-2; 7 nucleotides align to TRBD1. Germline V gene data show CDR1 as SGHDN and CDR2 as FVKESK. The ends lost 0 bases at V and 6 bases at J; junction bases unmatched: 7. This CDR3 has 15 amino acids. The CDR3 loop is CASSQDLARGDGYTF. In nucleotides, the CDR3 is TGTGCCAGCAGCCAAGATCTTGCCAGGGGGGATGGCTACACCTTC.

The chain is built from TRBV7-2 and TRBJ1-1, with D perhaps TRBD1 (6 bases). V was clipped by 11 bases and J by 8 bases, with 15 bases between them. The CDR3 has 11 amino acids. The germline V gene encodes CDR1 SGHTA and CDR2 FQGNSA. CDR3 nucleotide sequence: TGTGCCTCGCACGAGGGGGGGGAAGCTTTCTTT. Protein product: CASHEGGEAFF.

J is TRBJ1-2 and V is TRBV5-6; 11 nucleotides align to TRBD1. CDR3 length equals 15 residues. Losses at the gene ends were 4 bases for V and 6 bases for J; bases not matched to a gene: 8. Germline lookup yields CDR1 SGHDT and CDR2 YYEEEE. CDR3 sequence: CASSPIGTGGNGYTF. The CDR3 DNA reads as TGTGCCAGCAGCCCCATTGGGACAGGGGGAAATGGCTACACCTTC.

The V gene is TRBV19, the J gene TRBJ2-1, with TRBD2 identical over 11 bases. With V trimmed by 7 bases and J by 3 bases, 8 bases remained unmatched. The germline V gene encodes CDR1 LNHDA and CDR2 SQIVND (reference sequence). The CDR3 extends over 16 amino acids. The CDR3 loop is CASTRDGTSGYNEQFF. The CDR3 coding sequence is TGTGCCAGTACCCGGGACGGGACTAGCGGCTACAATGAGCAGTTCTTC.

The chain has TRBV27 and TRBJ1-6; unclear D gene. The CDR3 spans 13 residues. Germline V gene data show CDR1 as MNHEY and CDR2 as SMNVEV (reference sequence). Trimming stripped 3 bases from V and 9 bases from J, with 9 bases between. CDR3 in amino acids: CASSFSVGSPLHF. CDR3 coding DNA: TGTGCCAGCAGTTTTTCGGTTGGTTCACCCCTCCACTTT.

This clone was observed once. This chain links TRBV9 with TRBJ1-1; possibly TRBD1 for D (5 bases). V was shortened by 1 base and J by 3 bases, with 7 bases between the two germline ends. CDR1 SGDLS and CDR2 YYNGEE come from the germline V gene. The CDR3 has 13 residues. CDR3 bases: TGTGCCAGCAGCGTACGGGACTACACTGAAGCTTTCTTT. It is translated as CASSVRDYTEAFF.

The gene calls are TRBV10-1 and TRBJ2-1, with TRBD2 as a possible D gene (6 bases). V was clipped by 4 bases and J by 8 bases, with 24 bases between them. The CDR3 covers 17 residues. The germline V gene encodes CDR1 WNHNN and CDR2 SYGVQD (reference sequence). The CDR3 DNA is TGCGCCAGCAGTGGGGGGGACGTTAATCTGGGGCTCGATGAGCAGTTCTTC. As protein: CASSGGDVNLGLDEQFF.

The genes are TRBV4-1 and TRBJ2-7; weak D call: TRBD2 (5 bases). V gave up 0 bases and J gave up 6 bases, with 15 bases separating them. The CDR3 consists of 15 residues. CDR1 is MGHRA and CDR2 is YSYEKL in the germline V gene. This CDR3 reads CASSQDPGAGSEQYF. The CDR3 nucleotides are TGCGCCAGCAGCCAAGATCCTGGCGCGGGTTCCGAGCAGTACTTC.

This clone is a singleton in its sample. CDR3 nucleotides: TGTGCCAGCAGCTTGTCCTATCAGGACTTTACGAACACCGGGGAGCTGTTTTTT. Translating it yields CASSLSYQDFTNTGELFF. The chain employs TRBV7-9 and TRBJ2-2; D is perhaps TRBD2 (5 bases). Trimming left V 3 bases short and J 0 bases short, with 17 bases between. This CDR3 is built from 18 residues. The germline gives CDR1 SEHNR, CDR2 FQNEAQ (reference sequence).

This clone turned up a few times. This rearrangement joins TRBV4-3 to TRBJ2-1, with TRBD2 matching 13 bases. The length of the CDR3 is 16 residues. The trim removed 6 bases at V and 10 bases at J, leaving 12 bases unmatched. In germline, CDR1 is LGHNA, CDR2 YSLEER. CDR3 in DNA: TGCGCCAGCAGTCGTTTAACCGGACTAGCGGGGGAAGAGCAGTTCTTC. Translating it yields CASSRLTGLAGEEQFF.

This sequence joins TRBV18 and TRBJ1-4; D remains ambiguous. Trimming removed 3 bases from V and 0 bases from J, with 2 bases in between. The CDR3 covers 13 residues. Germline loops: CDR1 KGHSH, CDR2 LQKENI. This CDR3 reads CASSPATNEKLFF. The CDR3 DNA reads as TGTGCCAGCTCACCCGCAACTAATGAAAAACTGTTTTTT.

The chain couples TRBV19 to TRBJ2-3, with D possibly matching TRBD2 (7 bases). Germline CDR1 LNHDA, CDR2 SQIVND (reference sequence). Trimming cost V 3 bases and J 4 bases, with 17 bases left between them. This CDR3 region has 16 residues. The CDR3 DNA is TGTGCCAGTAGTATTACCGGCGGGGGCAGTCCAGATACGCAGTATTTT. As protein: CASSITGGGSPDTQYF.

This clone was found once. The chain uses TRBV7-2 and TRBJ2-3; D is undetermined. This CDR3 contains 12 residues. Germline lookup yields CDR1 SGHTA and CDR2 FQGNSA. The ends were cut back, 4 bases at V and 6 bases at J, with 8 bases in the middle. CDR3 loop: CASSSSLDTQYF. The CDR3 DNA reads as TGTGCCAGCAGCTCGAGCCTCGATACGCAGTATTTT.

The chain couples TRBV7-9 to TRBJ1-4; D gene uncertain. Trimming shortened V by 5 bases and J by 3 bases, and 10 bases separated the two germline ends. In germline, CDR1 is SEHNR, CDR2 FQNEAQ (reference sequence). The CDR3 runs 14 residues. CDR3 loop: CASSVGAANEKLFF. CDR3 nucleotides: TGTGCCAGCAGCGTCGGCGCGGCTAATGAAAAACTGTTTTTT.

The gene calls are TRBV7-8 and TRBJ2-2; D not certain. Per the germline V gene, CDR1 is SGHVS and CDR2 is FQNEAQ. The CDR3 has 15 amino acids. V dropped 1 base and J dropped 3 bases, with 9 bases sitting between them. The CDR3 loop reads CASSLVLGHTGELFF. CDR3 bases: TGTGCCAGCAGCTTAGTTCTTGGCCACACCGGGGAGCTGTTTTTT.

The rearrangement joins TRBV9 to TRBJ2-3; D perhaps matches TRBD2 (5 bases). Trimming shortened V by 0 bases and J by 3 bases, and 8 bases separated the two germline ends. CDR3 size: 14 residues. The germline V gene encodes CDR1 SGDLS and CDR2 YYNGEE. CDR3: CASSVVSGTDTQYF. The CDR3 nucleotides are TGTGCCAGCAGCGTAGTATCGGGAACAGATACGCAGTATTTT.

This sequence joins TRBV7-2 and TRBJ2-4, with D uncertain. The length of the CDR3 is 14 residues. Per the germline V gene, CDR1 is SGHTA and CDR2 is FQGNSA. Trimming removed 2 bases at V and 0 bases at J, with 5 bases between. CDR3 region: CASSLRGAKNIQYF. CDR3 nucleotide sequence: TGTGCCAGCAGCTTACGAGGAGCCAAAAACATTCAGTACTTC.

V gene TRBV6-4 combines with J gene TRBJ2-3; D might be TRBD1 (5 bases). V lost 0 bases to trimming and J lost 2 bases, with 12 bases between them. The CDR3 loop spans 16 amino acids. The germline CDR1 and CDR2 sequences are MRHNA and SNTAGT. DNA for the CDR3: TGTGCCAGCAGTGACTCCCCAGGGCGTCACACAGATACGCAGTATTTT. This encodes CASSDSPGRHTDTQYF.

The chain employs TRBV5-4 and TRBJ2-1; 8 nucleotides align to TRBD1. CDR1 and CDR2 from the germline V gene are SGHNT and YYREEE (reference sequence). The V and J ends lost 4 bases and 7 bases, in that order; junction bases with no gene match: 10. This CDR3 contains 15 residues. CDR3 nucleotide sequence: TGTGCCAGCAGCGGCACGACAGGGGTGGGTAATGAGCAGTTCTTC. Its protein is CASSGTTGVGNEQFF.

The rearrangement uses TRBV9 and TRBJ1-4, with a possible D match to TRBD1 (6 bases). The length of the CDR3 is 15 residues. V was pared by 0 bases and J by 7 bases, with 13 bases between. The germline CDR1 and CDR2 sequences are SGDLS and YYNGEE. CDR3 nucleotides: TGTGCCAGCAGCGTAGGTTTACAGGGAAGTGAAAAACTGTTTTTT. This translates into CASSVGLQGSEKLFF.

The CDR3 is CASSPLGGGYNEQFF. In DNA form, the CDR3 reads TGTGCCAGCAGCCCTTTGGGAGGGGGCTACAATGAGCAGTTCTTC. The chain recombines TRBV9 with TRBJ2-1; a possible D gene is TRBD2 (7 bases). The V gene lost 4 bases and the J gene lost 3 bases, with 14 bases spanning the gap. The CDR3 has 15 amino acids. Per the germline V gene, CDR1 is SGDLS and CDR2 is YYNGEE.

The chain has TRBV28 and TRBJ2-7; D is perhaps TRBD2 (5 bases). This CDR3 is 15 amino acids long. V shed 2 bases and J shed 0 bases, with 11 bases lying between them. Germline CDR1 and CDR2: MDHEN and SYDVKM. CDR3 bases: TGTGCCAGCAGTTTACTGGGCGGGTCCTCCTACGAGCAGTACTTC. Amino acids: CASSLLGGSSYEQYF.

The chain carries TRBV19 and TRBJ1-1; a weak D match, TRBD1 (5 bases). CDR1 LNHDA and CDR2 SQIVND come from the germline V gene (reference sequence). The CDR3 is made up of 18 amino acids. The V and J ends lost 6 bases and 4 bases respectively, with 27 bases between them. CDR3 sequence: CASRPQTGRWARGTEAFF. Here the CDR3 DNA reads TGTGCCAGTAGGCCACAAACAGGACGCTGGGCTAGAGGCACTGAAGCTTTCTTT.